The present entry profiles one TCR beta chain with its context. The V end lost 8 bases, the J end lost 3 bases, and 16 bases lay between the germline ends. The CDR3 length is 14 residues. The germline CDR1 and CDR2 sequences are LNHNV and YYDKDF (reference sequence). The method was immunoSEQ multiplex PCR; TCRdb's version includes in-frame clones alone and lacks a portion of them. The sample contains approximately 2,300,000 clones, roughly 92% of which appear only once. Negatively enriched CD4+ T cells were divided by CD45RA into naive and memory. This sample stems from a study of shared clonotypes between healthy human individuals. Whole-study context: Those who served as donors were a couple of women and a few men between the ages of 18 and 49.

The chain joins TRBV15 to TRBJ1-1; TRBD1 might be the D (6 bases). The sequencing sample was made of naive CD4+ T cells from PBMCs. Specified subset: CD45RA+ positively selected. The sequence came from a man between 18 and 35 years old in good health. Some clones in this sample may be carry-over from other donors' samples. The DNA of the CDR3 is TGTGCCACCCTATCCGGACAGACACACACTGAAGCTTTCTTT. Its translation: CATLSGQTHTEAFF.